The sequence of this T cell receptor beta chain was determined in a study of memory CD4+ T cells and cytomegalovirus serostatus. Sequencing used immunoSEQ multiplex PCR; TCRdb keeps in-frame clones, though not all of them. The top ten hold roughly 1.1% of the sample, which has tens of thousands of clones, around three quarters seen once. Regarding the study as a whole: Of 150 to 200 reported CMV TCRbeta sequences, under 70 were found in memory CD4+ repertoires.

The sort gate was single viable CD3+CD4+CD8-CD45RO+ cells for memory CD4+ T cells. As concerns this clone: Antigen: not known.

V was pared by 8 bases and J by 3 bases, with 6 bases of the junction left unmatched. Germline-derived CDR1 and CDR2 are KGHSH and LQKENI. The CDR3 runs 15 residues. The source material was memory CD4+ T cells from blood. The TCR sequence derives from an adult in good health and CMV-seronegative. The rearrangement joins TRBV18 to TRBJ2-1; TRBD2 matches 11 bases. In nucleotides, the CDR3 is TGTGCCAGCGCACTACTAGCGGGAGTCTACAATGAGCAGTTCTTC. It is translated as CASALLAGVYNEQFF.